This T cell receptor beta chain derives from a study of cytomegalovirus exposure and HLA in healthy donors. Study-level information: Ancestry clustering placed around four fifths of roughly 400 genotyped donors in the Caucasian-associated cluster.

As regards this clone: The antigen remains unidentified.

Findings of the study overall: Among the sequence variants, a highly shared cluster was likely an artifact of sequencing. Reports state that TCR beta sequences accurately predicted most subjects' HLA-A and HLA-B alleles.

Amplification used 60 Vbeta primers and 13 Jbeta primers. Authors' data handling: Among the unique TCR beta chains that a later analysis counted, 75 million to 85 million in all, 10 million to 11 million were shared. Here immunoSEQ multiplex PCR was the method, and the copy in TCRdb shows in-frame clones only, minus some. V and J calls plus clone size are reproduced from that table; the DNA served to infer D and trimming. The sample lists about 160,000 clones, around four fifths seen once, with roughly 9.3% in the top ten. Per germline, CDR1 MNHEY and CDR2 SMNVEV (reference sequence). This CDR3 spans 13 amino acids. V shed 2 bases and J shed 3 bases, with 8 bases lying between them.

This TCR was recovered from a man between 18 and 35 years old in good health and CMV-seropositive. Source material: PBMCs. This sequence joins TRBV27 and TRBJ2-7; D is perhaps TRBD1 (6 bases). The CDR3 DNA reads TGTGCCAGCAGTTTAAAAGGGGGCTACGAGCAGTACTTC. Its translation: CASSLKGGYEQYF.